This passage covers 5 T cell receptor beta chains from one sample sequenced in a study of identical twins. TCRdb fed the 5' RACE reads into MiXCR, producing one record per CDR3 protein. The table includes roughly 630,000 distinct CDR3 sequences, less than 9% detected once. These same records also appear under a second study, on yellow fever vaccine responses in identical twins.

Sample: PBMCs. These receptors all stem from a woman aged 18-30 years in good health.

This chain joins TRBV15 and TRBJ1-4; perhaps TRBD1 as D (5 bases). Trimming stripped 0 bases from V and 3 bases from J, with 5 bases between. CDR3 length: 14 amino acids. CDR1 is LNHNV and CDR2 is YYDKDF in the germline V gene (reference sequence). CDR3 sequence reads: CATSRDRANEKLFF. CDR3 nucleotides: TGTGCCACCAGCAGAGACAGGGCTAATGAAAAACTGTTTTTT.

This chain links TRBV25-1 with TRBJ2-2; TRBD1 is a possible D gene (5 bases). The germline V and J ends were trimmed by 1 base and 1 base, with 7 bases remaining between them. The length of the CDR3 is 15 residues. The V gene's germline CDR1 is MGHDK and CDR2 SYGVNS. The CDR3: CASSELGLNTGELFF. The CDR3 region has the DNA TGTGCCAGCAGTGAATTGGGGCTGAACACCGGGGAGCTGTTTTTT.

The J gene is TRBJ1-1, the V gene TRBV4-1; D call uncertain. This CDR3 contains 13 residues. Germline values: CDR1 MGHRA, CDR2 YSYEKL. V lost 7 bases and J 5 bases, leaving 14 bases between the germline ends. CDR3 DNA sequence: TGCGCCAGCACCGGCTCTTCCTGGACTGAAGCTTTCTTT. This encodes CASTGSSWTEAFF.

This clonotype was seen a handful of times. The chain links TRBV6-1 to TRBJ2-4; 7 bases map to TRBD2. Looked up from germline, CDR1 is MNHNS and CDR2 is SASEGT. Germline trimming cut 1 base from V and 0 bases from J; bases unmatched to any gene: 9. The CDR3 extends over 18 amino acids. The CDR3 loop reads CASSEEPTSVLAKNIQYF. The CDR3 nucleotides are TGTGCCAGCAGTGAAGAGCCCACTAGCGTTCTAGCCAAAAACATTCAGTACTTC.

This clonotype was recorded at least ten times. The chain recombines TRBV14 with TRBJ2-3; D gene unclear. V was clipped by 0 bases and J by 0 bases, with 4 bases between them. This CDR3 is 14 amino acids long. Germline CDR1 reads SGHDN; CDR2 reads FVKESK. In nucleotides, the CDR3 is TGTGCCAGCAGCCAAGAGACTAGCACAGATACGCAGTATTTT. It encodes CASSQETSTDTQYF.